Given below is one TCR beta chain in context. This clone was counted a single time. The target of this receptor is not known. No quality values exist for individual bases; no much larger clone is one base distant. These data originate in a study of T cells after posttransplantation cyclophosphamide (dated by TCRdb to the mid-2010s). Turning to the overall study: The study tracked T cell repertoire reconstitution by TRB sequencing after myeloablative bone marrow transplantation using posttransplantation cyclophosphamide as GVHD prophylaxis. Samples from about 35 PTCy-treated patients, along with samples from approximately 15 of their related bone marrow donors, underwent antigen receptor sequencing. Because TRA and TRB clonality correlated tightly in 9 samples, the subsequent TCR analyses were limited to TRB only. Public TRB sequences were compared against a database of over 3,000 sequences linked to responses to pathogens, tumor antigens, self-antigens and alloantigens. Blood from all 35 or so PTCy patients who had 1-year posttransplant specimens underwent TRB sequencing. In 3 patients, TRB sequencing was also performed on up to 3 more blood samples taken 2 to 5.2 years after transplant, and in a handful of patients, pretransplant blood was also TRB-sequenced. Overall results and qualifications from the work: Across 45 patients, recipient CMV seropositivity and CMV reactivation were highly associated with TRB clonality; PTCy diversity was similar to CNI/methotrexate controls. The TRB repertoires of T cells infiltrating skin or the GI tract showed only limited overlap with the TRB repertoires found in blood. Donor-recipient similarity was low at 1-2 months but increased during the first year, and donor CD8+ memory clones often dominated later blood repertoires.

Related bone marrow donors provided peripheral blood samples on the day of marrow donation. Peripheral blood and bone marrow mononuclear cells were isolated by Ficoll-Hypaque density centrifugation and were cryopreserved. CDR1 and CDR2, per the germline V gene (reference sequence), are LNHDA and SQIVND. The CDR3 has 13 amino acids, counting the end cysteine and phenylalanine. The only DNA kept is the CDR3, 39 bases in frame from the first base. The junction carries 15 bases between V and J, which are trimmed by 5 bases and 8 bases respectively. Genomic DNA was the input for TRB sequencing, which was run either with the immunoSEQ assay at survey resolution or with the hsTCRB kit. The published analysis was carried out like this. The immunoSEQ software handled initial read processing, and the LymphoSeq R package was used for repertoire analyses. For each TRB dataset, clonality was calculated as 1 minus normalized Shannon entropy, and the Gini coefficient was computed as well. Phenotypes of unsorted samples were inferred by mapping TRB sequences from sorted subsets of the recipient or donor onto unsorted samples of the same recipient. In TCRdb, the immuneACCESS table is reduced to in-frame sequences with V and J assigned. These tables do not hold every clone; where another copy was compared, an unresolved V gene accounts for under half, and the others remain unexplained. V and J calls and clone size are as listed in that table; D and trimming were resolved from the DNA. In this sample the table shows more than 60,000 clones, around 93% of which occur a single time. Jointly, the top ten make up nearly 3% of the sample.

Rearrangement joined TRBV19 to TRBJ1-2; the D gene is perhaps TRBD1, on 5 matching bases. The TCR was taken from a woman aged 25 to 45 in good health and a related stem cell transplant donor. Sequenced: PBMCs. Here the CDR3 is given as CASSHAGSSGYTF. The DNA sequence reads TGTGCCAGTAGTCACGCAGGGTCCTCCGGCTACACCTTC.